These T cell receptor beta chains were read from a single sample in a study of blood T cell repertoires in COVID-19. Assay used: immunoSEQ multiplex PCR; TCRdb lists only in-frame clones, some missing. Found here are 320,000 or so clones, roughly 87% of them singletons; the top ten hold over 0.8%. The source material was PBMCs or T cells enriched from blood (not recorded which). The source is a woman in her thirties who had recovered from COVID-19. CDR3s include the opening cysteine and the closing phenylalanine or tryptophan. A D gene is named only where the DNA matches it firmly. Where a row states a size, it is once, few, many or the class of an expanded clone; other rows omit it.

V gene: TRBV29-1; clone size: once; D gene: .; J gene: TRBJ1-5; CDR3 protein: CSVNSGSDQPQHF; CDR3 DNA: TGCAGCGTTAATTCCGGGAGCGATCAGCCCCAGCATTTT
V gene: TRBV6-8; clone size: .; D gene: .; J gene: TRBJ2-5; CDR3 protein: CASSYAAGVLQETQYF; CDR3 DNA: TGTGCCAGCAGTTACGCGGCAGGGGTACTGCAAGAGACCCAGTACTTC
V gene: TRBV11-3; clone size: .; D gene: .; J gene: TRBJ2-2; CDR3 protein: CASSLNEAGELFF; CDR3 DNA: TGTGCCAGCAGCTTAAATGAGGCCGGGGAGCTGTTTTTT
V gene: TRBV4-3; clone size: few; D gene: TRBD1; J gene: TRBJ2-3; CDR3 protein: CASSQGQGRVADTQYF; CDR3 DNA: TGCGCCAGCAGCCAAGGACAGGGGAGAGTGGCAGATACGCAGTATTTT
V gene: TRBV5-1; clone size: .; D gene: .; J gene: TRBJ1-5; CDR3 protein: CASLGEEEPQHF; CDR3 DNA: TGCGCCAGTTTGGGGGAGGAAGAGCCCCAGCATTTT
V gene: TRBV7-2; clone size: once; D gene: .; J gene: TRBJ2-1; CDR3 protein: CASSYQEGSYNEQFF; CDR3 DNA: TGTGCCAGCAGCTATCAGGAGGGCTCCTACAATGAGCAGTTCTTC
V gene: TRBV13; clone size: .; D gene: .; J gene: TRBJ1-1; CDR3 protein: CASSFREKVTEAFF; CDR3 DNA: TGTGCCAGCAGCTTCCGGGAAAAAGTCACTGAAGCTTTCTTT
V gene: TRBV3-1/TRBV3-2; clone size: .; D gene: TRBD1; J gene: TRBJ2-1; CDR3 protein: CASSQTGFDEQFF; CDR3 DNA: TGTGCCAGCAGCCAGACAGGGTTCGATGAGCAGTTCTTC
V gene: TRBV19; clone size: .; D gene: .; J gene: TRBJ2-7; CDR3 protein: CASSSPGHYEQYF; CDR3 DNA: TGTGCCAGTAGTTCTCCAGGACACTACGAGCAGTACTTC
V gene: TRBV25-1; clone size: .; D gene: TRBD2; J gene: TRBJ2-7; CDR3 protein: CASSPGGGRDEQYF; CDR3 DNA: TGTGCCAGCAGCCCCGGGGGCGGGAGGGACGAGCAGTACTTC
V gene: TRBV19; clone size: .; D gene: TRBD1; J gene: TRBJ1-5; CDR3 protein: CASSVGQGGGQPQHF; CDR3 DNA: TGTGCCAGTAGTGTTGGACAGGGCGGGGGACAGCCCCAGCATTTT
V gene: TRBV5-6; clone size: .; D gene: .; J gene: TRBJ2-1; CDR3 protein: CASSPWLVRSYNEQFF; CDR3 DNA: TGTGCCAGCAGCCCCTGGCTAGTCCGCTCCTACAATGAGCAGTTCTTC
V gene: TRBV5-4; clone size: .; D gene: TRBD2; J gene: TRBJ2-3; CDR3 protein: CASSLEAGGYTDTQYF; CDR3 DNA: TGTGCCAGCAGCTTGGAAGCGGGGGGCTACACAGATACGCAGTATTTT
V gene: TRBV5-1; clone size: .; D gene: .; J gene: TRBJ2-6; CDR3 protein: CASSLGQDSGANVLTF; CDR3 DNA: TGCGCCAGCAGCTTGGGTCAGGACTCTGGGGCCAACGTCCTGACTTTC
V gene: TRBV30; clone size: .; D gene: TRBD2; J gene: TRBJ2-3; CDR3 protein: CAWRRKLAGDTQYF; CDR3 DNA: TGTGCCTGGAGGAGGAAACTAGCGGGGGATACGCAGTATTTT
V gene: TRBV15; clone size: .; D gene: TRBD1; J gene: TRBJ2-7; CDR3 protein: CATSRALYRDRSYEQYF; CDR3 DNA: TGTGCCACCAGCAGAGCCCTATACCGGGACAGGAGTTACGAGCAGTACTTC
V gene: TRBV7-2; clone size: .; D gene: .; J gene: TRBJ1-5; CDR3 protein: CASSLTGFNNQPQHF; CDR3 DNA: TGTGCCAGCAGCTTAACCGGGTTTAACAATCAGCCCCAGCATTTT
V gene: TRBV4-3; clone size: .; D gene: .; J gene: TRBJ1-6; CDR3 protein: CASSQDFGGSGDSPLHF; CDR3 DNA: TGCGCCAGCAGCCAAGATTTCGGGGGATCGGGGGATTCACCCCTCCACTTT
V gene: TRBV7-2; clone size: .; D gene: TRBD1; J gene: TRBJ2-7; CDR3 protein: CASSPRQGGDEQYF; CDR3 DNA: TGTGCCAGCAGCCCGCGACAGGGTGGAGACGAGCAGTACTTC
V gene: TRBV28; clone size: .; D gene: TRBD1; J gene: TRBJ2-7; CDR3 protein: CASSNTGGWFREAYEQYF; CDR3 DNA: TGTGCCAGCAGCAATACAGGGGGCTGGTTTCGGGAAGCCTACGAGCAGTACTTC
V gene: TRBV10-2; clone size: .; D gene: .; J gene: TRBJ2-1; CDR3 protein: CASSESISRPGYDEQFF; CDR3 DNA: TGCGCCAGCAGTGAGTCGATTTCTCGTCCGGGTTACGATGAGCAGTTCTTC
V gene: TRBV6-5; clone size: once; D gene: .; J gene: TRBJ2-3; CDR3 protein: CASSYVGGTDTQYF; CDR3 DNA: TGTGCCAGCAGTTACGTGGGAGGCACAGATACGCAGTATTTT
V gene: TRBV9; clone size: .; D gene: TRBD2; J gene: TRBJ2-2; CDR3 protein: CASSLGLADTGELFF; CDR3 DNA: TGTGCCAGCAGTCTCGGACTAGCGGACACCGGGGAGCTGTTTTTT
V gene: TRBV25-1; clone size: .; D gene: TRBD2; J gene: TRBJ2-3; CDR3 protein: CASSDTGLAGGRTDTQYF; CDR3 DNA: TGTGCCAGCAGTGACACCGGGCTAGCGGGGGGGCGAACAGATACGCAGTATTTT
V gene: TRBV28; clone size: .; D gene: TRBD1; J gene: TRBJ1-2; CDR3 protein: CASGSGTGDYTF; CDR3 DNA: TGTGCCAGCGGATCCGGGACAGGGGACTACACCTTC
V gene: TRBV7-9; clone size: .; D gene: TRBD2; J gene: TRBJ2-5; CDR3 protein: CASSRDLLAGGQETQYF; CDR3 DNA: TGTGCCAGCAGCCGTGATTTACTAGCGGGGGGCCAAGAGACCCAGTACTTC
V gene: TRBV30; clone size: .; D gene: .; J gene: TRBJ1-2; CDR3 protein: CAWREVRGYTF; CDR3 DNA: TGTGCCTGGAGGGAGGTCCGGGGCTACACCTTC
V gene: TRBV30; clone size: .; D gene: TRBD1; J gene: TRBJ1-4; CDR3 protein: CAWIPRGRGEKLFF; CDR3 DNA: TGTGCCTGGATTCCGAGGGGGCGAGGGGAAAAACTGTTTTTT
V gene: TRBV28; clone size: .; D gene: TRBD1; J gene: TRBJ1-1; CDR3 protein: CASSYRGGTEAFF; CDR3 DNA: TGTGCCAGCAGTTACAGGGGTGGCACTGAAGCTTTCTTT
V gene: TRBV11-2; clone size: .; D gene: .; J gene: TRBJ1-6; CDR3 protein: CASSLELLPNSPLHF; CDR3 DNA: TGTGCCAGCAGCTTAGAACTCTTACCTAATTCACCCCTCCACTTT
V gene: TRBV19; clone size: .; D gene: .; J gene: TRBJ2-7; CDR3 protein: CASSIWDTSYEQYF; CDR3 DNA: TGTGCCAGTAGTATCTGGGACACGTCCTACGAGCAGTACTTC
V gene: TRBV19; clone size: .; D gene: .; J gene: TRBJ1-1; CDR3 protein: CASSRGRVSTEAFF; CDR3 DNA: TGTGCCAGTAGTAGGGGCAGGGTAAGCACTGAAGCTTTCTTT
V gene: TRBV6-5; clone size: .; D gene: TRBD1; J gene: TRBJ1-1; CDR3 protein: CASSWDRGLRTEAFF; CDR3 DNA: TGTGCCAGCAGTTGGGACAGGGGTTTACGGACTGAAGCTTTCTTT
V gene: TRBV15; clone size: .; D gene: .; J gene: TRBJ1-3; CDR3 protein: CATSRGRDSGNTIYF; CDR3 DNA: TGTGCCACCAGCAGAGGTCGGGACTCTGGAAACACCATATATTTT
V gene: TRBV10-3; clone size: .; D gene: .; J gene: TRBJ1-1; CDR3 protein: CAISIGLLGEAFF; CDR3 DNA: TGTGCCATCAGCATCGGACTGCTCGGTGAAGCTTTCTTT
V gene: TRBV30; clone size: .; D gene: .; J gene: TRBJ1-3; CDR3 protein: CAWSAGHSGNTIYF; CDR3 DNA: TGTGCCTGGAGTGCGGGACACTCTGGAAACACCATATATTTT
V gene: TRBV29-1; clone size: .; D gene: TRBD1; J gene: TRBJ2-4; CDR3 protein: CSVESGGWAKNIQYF; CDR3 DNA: TGCAGCGTAGAATCAGGGGGTTGGGCCAAAAACATTCAGTACTTC
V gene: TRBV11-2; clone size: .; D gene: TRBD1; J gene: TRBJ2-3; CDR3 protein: CASRGPGTGGTDTQYF; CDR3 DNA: TGTGCCAGCAGAGGCCCCGGGACAGGGGGCACAGATACGCAGTATTTT
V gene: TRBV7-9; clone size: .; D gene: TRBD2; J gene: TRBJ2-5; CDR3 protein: CASSFSLGLQETQYF; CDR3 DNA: TGTGCCAGCAGCTTTAGCTTGGGACTACAAGAGACCCAGTACTTC
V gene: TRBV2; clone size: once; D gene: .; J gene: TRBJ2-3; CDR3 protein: CASRPGDTQYF; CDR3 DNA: TGTGCCAGCAGACCGGGGGATACGCAGTATTTT
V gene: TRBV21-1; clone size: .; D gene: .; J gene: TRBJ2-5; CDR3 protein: CASNRYLRDIKQRLQETQYF; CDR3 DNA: TGTGCCAGCAACCGGTACCTCCGGGACATCAAACAACGCCTTCAAGAGACCCAGTACTTC
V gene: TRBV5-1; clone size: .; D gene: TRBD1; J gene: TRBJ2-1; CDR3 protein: CASPPSGQGVTSSYNEQFF; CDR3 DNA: TGCGCCAGCCCCCCATCGGGACAGGGTGTAACGAGCTCCTACAATGAGCAGTTCTTC
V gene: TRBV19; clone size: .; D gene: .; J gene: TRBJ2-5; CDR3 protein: CASSESPGQETQYF; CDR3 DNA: TGTGCCAGTAGTGAATCCCCGGGGCAAGAGACCCAGTACTTC
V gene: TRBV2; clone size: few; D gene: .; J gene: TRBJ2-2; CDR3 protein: CASSVGGGTGELFF; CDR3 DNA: TGTGCCAGCAGTGTCGGGGGAGGCACCGGGGAGCTGTTTTTT
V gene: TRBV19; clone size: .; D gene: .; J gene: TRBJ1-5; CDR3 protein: CASSTSNQPQHF; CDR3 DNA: TGTGCCAGTAGTACTTCCAATCAGCCCCAGCATTTT
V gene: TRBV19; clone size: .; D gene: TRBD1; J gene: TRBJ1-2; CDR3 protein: CASSIDGQGGGYTF; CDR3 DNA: TGTGCCAGTAGTATAGACGGACAGGGAGGCGGCTACACCTTC
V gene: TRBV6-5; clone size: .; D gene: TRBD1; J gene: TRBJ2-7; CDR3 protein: CASSRGQGAYEQYF; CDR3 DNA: TGTGCCAGCAGCCGCGGACAGGGGGCTTACGAGCAGTACTTC
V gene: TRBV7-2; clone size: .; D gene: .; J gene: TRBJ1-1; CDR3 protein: CASSLDRANTEAFF; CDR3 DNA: TGTGCCAGCAGCTTAGACAGAGCGAACACTGAAGCTTTCTTT
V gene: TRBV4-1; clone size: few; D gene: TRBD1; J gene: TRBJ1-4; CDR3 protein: CASSQGTVGNEKLFF; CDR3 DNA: TGCGCCAGCAGCCAGGGGACAGTCGGGAATGAAAAACTGTTTTTT
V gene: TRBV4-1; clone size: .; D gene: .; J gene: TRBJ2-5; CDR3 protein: CASSQVPGGQQETQYF; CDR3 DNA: TGCGCCAGCAGCCAAGTACCCGGGGGGCAACAAGAGACCCAGTACTTC